The rows below give T cell receptor beta chains drawn from one sample of a study of cytomegalovirus exposure and HLA in healthy donors. Repertoires were generated with immunoSEQ multiplex PCR, while TCRdb's copy carries only in-frame clones and drops some. The sample yields some 79,000 clones, about 79% seen once. What was sequenced was PBMCs. The receptors were gathered from a male donor in good health and CMV-seropositive. The CDR3 runs from the conserved cysteine through the conserved F or W. Fields, in order: V gene, clone size, J gene, D gene, CDR3 length, CDR3 protein, CDR3 DNA. D genes are given only for firm matches. The size entry is marked missing in some rows and otherwise reads once, few, many or a size class.

TRBV19,-,TRBJ2-5,TRBD2,15,CASSIAGRRGETQYF,TGTGCCAGTAGTATAGCCGGGCGGCGGGGGGAGACCCAGTACTTC
TRBV4-3,-,TRBJ1-1,TRBD1,13,CASSRRTGLEAFF,TGCGCCAGCAGCCGGCGGACAGGCCTTGAAGCTTTCTTT
TRBV5-1,-,TRBJ1-3,-,14,CASSLGFQGNTIYF,TGCGCCAGCAGCTTGGGCTTTCAGGGAAACACCATATATTTT
TRBV4-2,-,TRBJ2-7,TRBD2,16,CASSQAGERGSYEQYF,TGTGCCAGCAGCCAAGCGGGAGAGCGGGGCTCCTACGAGCAGTACTTC
TRBV11-2,-,TRBJ2-2,-,16,CASSLDARRNTGELFF,TGTGCCAGCAGCTTAGATGCCAGGCGGAACACCGGGGAGCTGTTTTTT
TRBV27,-,TRBJ1-1,-,13,CASSSQGNTEAFF,TGTGCCAGCAGTTCACAGGGGAACACTGAAGCTTTCTTT
TRBV4-1,-,TRBJ2-4,TRBD2,14,CASSPAGGPNIQYF,TGCGCCAGCAGCCCAGCGGGGGGGCCGAACATTCAGTACTTC
TRBV7-2,-,TRBJ2-7,-,15,CASSLGGRPLYEQYF,TGTGCCAGCAGCTTAGGAGGGAGGCCCCTTTACGAGCAGTACTTC
TRBV5-6,-,TRBJ2-7,TRBD2,14,CASSPGLALDEQYF,TGTGCCAGCAGCCCGGGACTAGCGCTCGACGAGCAGTACTTC
TRBV5-4,few,TRBJ2-5,TRBD2,11,CASQAGGLQYF,TGTGCCAGCCAAGCGGGAGGCCTCCAGTACTTC
TRBV19,-,TRBJ2-7,-,13,CASSVPGLHEQYF,TGTGCCAGTAGTGTCCCGGGTCTCCACGAGCAGTACTTC
TRBV5-5,-,TRBJ2-3,TRBD2,14,CASSLSGVTDTQYF,TGTGCCAGCAGTCTGAGCGGGGTCACAGATACGCAGTATTTT
TRBV28,-,TRBJ2-7,TRBD2,15,CASSLSSGVTYEQYF,TGTGCCAGCAGTTTGTCTAGCGGGGTAACCTACGAGCAGTACTTC
TRBV7-2,once,TRBJ2-1,TRBD1,15,CASSPRDRVFDEQFF,TGTGCCAGCAGCCCCCGGGACAGGGTATTCGATGAGCAGTTCTTC
TRBV6-5,-,TRBJ1-1,-,12,CASRNTGIEAFF,TGTGCCAGCAGAAACACAGGGATTGAAGCTTTCTTT
TRBV5-1,-,TRBJ1-2,-,14,CASSLDPGSYGYTF,TGCGCCAGCAGCTTGGACCCGGGGAGCTATGGCTACACCTTC
TRBV5-6,-,TRBJ1-4,TRBD1,15,CASSFAGGGNEKLFF,TGTGCCAGCAGCTTCGCAGGGGGTGGCAATGAAAAACTGTTTTTT
TRBV4-1,-,TRBJ1-3,-,17,CASSQKEGAASGNTIYF,TGCGCCAGCAGCCAAAAAGAAGGGGCAGCCTCTGGAAACACCATATATTTT
TRBV5-1,once,TRBJ1-2,TRBD1,14,CASSLDRVQGGYTF,TGCGCCAGCAGCCTTGACAGGGTCCAAGGTGGCTACACCTTC
TRBV30,once,TRBJ2-3,TRBD2,15,CAWSKRGELTDTQYF,TGTGCCTGGAGTAAGCGGGGGGAACTCACAGATACGCAGTATTTT
TRBV7-3,few,TRBJ2-1,-,13,CASSSIGLDEQFF,TGTGCCAGCAGCTCGATCGGACTCGATGAGCAGTTCTTC
TRBV27,-,TRBJ2-7,TRBD1,17,CASSLYRGTPNGYEQYF,TGTGCCAGCAGTTTGTACAGGGGTACACCCAACGGGTACGAGCAGTACTTC
TRBV7-9,-,TRBJ2-7,-,14,CASSFGRRSVEQYF,TGTGCCAGCAGCTTCGGAAGGCGGAGCGTCGAGCAGTACTTC
TRBV19,-,TRBJ1-1,-,12,CASRWGGDEAFF,TGTGCCAGCCGGTGGGGGGGCGATGAAGCTTTCTTT
TRBV28,-,TRBJ2-7,TRBD1,13,CASTRDRPYEQYF,TGTGCCAGCACCCGGGACAGACCCTACGAGCAGTACTTC
TRBV5-1,-,TRBJ2-7,-,16,CASSFRVTGKAYEQYF,TGCGCCAGCAGCTTCCGGGTTACAGGGAAGGCCTACGAGCAGTACTTC